The sequence of this TCR beta chain was determined in a study of T-cell reconstitution after alpha-beta-depleted transplantation in children. The CDR3 runs 14 residues. Germline-derived CDR1 and CDR2 are SGHKS and YYEKEE (reference sequence). V lost 4 bases and J 3 bases, leaving 13 bases between the germline ends. A library of TCRbeta sequences, prepared with unique molecular identifiers, was generated. TCRdb itself ran the PCR reads through MiXCR, one entry per CDR3 protein. The table includes hundreds of thousands of distinct CDR3 sequences, approximately 16% detected once. The V call is TRBV5-5, the J call TRBJ2-5, with D possibly being TRBD2 (5 bases). The source was PBMCs from the stem cell graft donor, collected from the stem cell graft. The TCR was taken from a human donor who donated a stem cell graft to a child with acute lymphoblastic leukemia. The CDR3 loop is CASSPGDLKETQYF. In DNA form, the CDR3 reads TGTGCCAGCAGCCCCGGGGATTTAAAAGAGACCCAGTACTTC.